This T cell receptor beta chain appears in the sequencing data of a study of Ad26.COV2.S vaccination and SARS-CoV-2 variants. Documented treatment: some 20 received Ad26.COV2.S at low or high dose, single or two shots; five or six received placebo; per-sample allocation not given. It was on day 63 after the first vaccine or placebo injection that samples were taken. Repertoires were generated with immunoSEQ multiplex PCR, while TCRdb's copy carries only in-frame clones and drops some. The sample consists of 240,000 or so clones, 88% of them appearing once. The germline V gene encodes CDR1 SGHRS and CDR2 YFSETQ. The junction had 4 bases not matched to a gene; V was cut back by 3 bases and J by 5 bases. The CDR3 is 13 amino acids.

The J gene is TRBJ2-7, the V gene TRBV5-1; 8 bases are shared with TRBD1. Sequenced here: peripheral blood, sampled in a trial of Ad26.COV2.S vaccine versus placebo. The origin of this receptor is a person between 18 and 65 years old who received the Ad26.COV2.S COVID-19 vaccine or a placebo. This chain's CDR3 is CASSSTGGNEQYF. Here the CDR3 DNA reads TGCGCCAGCAGCTCAACAGGGGGTAACGAGCAGTACTTC.